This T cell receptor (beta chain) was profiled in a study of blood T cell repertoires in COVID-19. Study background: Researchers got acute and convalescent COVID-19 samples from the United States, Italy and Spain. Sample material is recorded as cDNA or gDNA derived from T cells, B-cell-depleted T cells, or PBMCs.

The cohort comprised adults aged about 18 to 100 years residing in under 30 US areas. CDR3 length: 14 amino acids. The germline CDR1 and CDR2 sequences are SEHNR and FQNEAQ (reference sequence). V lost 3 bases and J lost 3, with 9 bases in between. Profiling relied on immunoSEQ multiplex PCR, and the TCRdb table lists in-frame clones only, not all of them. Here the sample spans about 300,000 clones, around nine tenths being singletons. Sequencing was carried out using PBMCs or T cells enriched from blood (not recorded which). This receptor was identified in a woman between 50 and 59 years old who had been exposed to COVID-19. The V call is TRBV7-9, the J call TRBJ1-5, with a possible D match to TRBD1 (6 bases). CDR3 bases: TGTGCCAGCAGCTTGCAGGGGTCCAATCAGCCCCAGCATTTT. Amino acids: CASSLQGSNQPQHF.